The sample holds one count of the clone carrying this T cell receptor (beta chain). Sequencing was performed with immunoSEQ multiplex PCR; in TCRdb, only in-frame clones are kept and a portion is missing. The data hold approximately 110,000 clones, with 70% to 90% observed a single time. This entry belongs to a study of T cell responses to AZD1222 COVID-19 vaccine. The germline V gene encodes CDR1 LNHNV and CDR2 YYDKDF (reference sequence). The CDR3 sequence is 14 residues long. V was cut by 10 bases and J by 4 bases, with 17 bases left in between. The V and J genes are TRBV15 and TRBJ1-3; TRBD1 is a possible D gene (6 bases). The material sequenced was peripheral blood, taken on day 0 of AZD1222 vaccination. The origin of this receptor is an adult in good health. The CDR3 coding sequence is TGTGCCATCCGCCCGGGGGCTTCGGGAAACACCATATATTTT. Its protein is CAIRPGASGNTIYF.